The rows below give T cell receptor beta chains drawn from one sample of a study of cytomegalovirus exposure and HLA in healthy donors. Data came from immunoSEQ multiplex PCR; TCRdb stores just in-frame clones and leaves some out. The sample table sets out about 200,000 clones. The material sequenced was PBMCs. The receptors were sampled from a girl under 10 years old in good health and CMV-seropositive. CDR3s include the opening cysteine and the closing phenylalanine or tryptophan. The order of the fields is D gene, J gene, V gene, CDR3 DNA, CDR3 protein. D genes are given only for firm matches.

>.|TRBJ1-1|TRBV28
TGTGCCAGCAGTTCTGGTGATGGGCTTGAAGCTTTCTTT
CASSSGDGLEAFF
>TRBD1|TRBJ2-2|TRBV10-3
TGTGCCATCCGGGACAGGGTTGATTTCGGGGAGCTGTTTTTT
CAIRDRVDFGELFF
>.|TRBJ1-2|TRBV5-1
TGCGCCAGCAGCGAAAGCCCCGAGGGTGGCTACACCTTC
CASSESPEGGYTF
>.|TRBJ1-5|TRBV15
TGTGCCACCAGCAGAGACGAGGGCGATCAGCCCCAGCATTTT
CATSRDEGDQPQHF
>.|TRBJ1-1|TRBV7-9
TGTGCCAGCAGCCAAGGGGAGGTGAACACTGAAGCTTTCTTT
CASSQGEVNTEAFF
>.|TRBJ2-3|TRBV28
TGTGCCATCCTAAATCGAAGCACAGATACGCAGTATTTT
CAILNRSTDTQYF
>.|TRBJ1-2|TRBV6-5
TGTGCCAGCAGTTACCGATTCGGGAACCCCTATGGCTACACCTTC
CASSYRFGNPYGYTF
>.|TRBJ2-3|TRBV5-6
TGTGCCAGCAGCTTGGGCAGGGCCCCCTTCAGCCTTTTT
CASSLGRAPFSLF
>TRBD1|TRBJ1-2|TRBV30
TGTGCCTGGAGTAGTGGACAGGGGGCGGGTGGTGGCTACACCTTC
CAWSSGQGAGGGYTF
>.|TRBJ1-6|TRBV4-1
TGCGCCAGCAGCCAAGAGCCACATTTAAATTCACCCCTCCACTTT
CASSQEPHLNSPLHF
>TRBD2|TRBJ2-2|TRBV2
TGTGCCAGCAGTGAGATAGCGGGAGGCTCTGAACGATACACCGGGGAGCTGTTTTTT
CASSEIAGGSERYTGELFF
>TRBD1|TRBJ2-2|TRBV13
TGTGCCAGTTCAGGGGGCAGGAACACCGGGGAGCTGTTTTTT
CASSGGRNTGELFF
>TRBD1|TRBJ1-1|TRBV7-6
TGTGCCAGCAGCTTATCCTCGCAGGGGGAGGCTTTCTTT
CASSLSSQGEAFF
>TRBD1|TRBJ1-3|TRBV4-1
TGCGCCAGCAGCCACGGGACAGCCATCTCTGGAAACACCATATATTTT
CASSHGTAISGNTIYF
>.|TRBJ1-1|TRBV4-1
TGCGCCAGCAGCTACTTAGGGGACACTGAAGCTTTCTTT
CASSYLGDTEAFF
>.|TRBJ1-5|TRBV28
TGTGCCAGCAAAATCCTCAGGGAGGAGAATCAGCCCCAGCATTTT
CASKILREENQPQHF
>.|TRBJ2-5|TRBV6-1
TGTGCCAGCAGTGAAACAGGGCCCTGGGAGACCCAGTACTTC
CASSETGPWETQYF
>TRBD1|TRBJ1-2|TRBV6-5
TGTGCCAGCAGTTACTCGGGACAGGGCCAAGGGGGCTACACCTTC
CASSYSGQGQGGYTF
>TRBD2|TRBJ2-7|TRBV4-1
TGCGCCAGCAGCCAAGATACCAGCGGGGCCTACGAGCAGTACTTC
CASSQDTSGAYEQYF
>TRBD2|TRBJ2-7|TRBV7-2
TGTGCCAGCAGCTCTGCGGGAGCGGAGCAGTACTTC
CASSSAGAEQYF
>TRBD1|TRBJ1-2|TRBV19
TGTGCCAGTAGGCCCCGGGACAGGGGTATTTTGGATGGCTACACCTTC
CASRPRDRGILDGYTF
>.|TRBJ1-2|TRBV6-6
TGTGCCAGCAGTTACTTGGACTCCAGAAACTATGGCTACACCTTC
CASSYLDSRNYGYTF
>.|TRBJ2-3|TRBV28
TGTGCCAGCAGCCCCCGAGTTAGCACAGATACGCAGTATTTT
CASSPRVSTDTQYF
>.|TRBJ2-1|TRBV11-3
TGTGCCAGCAGCCCAAGTCATCGCGCCTACAATGAGCAGTTCTTC
CASSPSHRAYNEQFF
>.|TRBJ1-1|TRBV9
TGTGCCAGCAGCGTAGCCCTGGACAGCACAGCTTTCTTT
CASSVALDSTAFF
>.|TRBJ2-7|TRBV15
TGTGCCACCAGCAGAGATCCCCACGTACCCCCAAACGAGCAGTACTTC
CATSRDPHVPPNEQYF
>.|TRBJ1-2|TRBV7-9
TGTGCCAGCAGCTTACATACCAGCTATGGCTACACCTTC
CASSLHTSYGYTF
>.|TRBJ1-5|TRBV6-5
TGTGCCAGCAGCCAAGGAGGGTATAGCAATCAGCCCCAGCATTTT
CASSQGGYSNQPQHF
>.|TRBJ1-1|TRBV15
TGTGCCACCGATACACAGGGATGGGGCACTGAAGCTTTCTTT
CATDTQGWGTEAFF
>.|TRBJ2-7|TRBV5-4
TGTGCCAGCAGCTTGGCCGGGGGACAGTACGAGCAGTACTTC
CASSLAGGQYEQYF
>.|TRBJ1-5|TRBV5-1
TGCGCCAGCAGCTTGGGAGGTACCAATCAGCCCCAGCATTTT
CASSLGGTNQPQHF
>.|TRBJ2-3|TRBV28
TGTGCCAGCAGTTTGGGGAGAGGGACAGATACGCAGTATTTT
CASSLGRGTDTQYF
>.|TRBJ2-4|TRBV6-1
TGTGCCAGCAGTGAACTAGCCAAAAACATTCAGTACTTC
CASSELAKNIQYF
>TRBD1|TRBJ1-1|TRBV6-5
TGTGCCAGCAGTGCACCGGCGACAGGGGGAGCTTTCTTT
CASSAPATGGAFF
>TRBD1|TRBJ2-7|TRBV19
TGTGCCAGTAGTGGTGGACAGGGGCATTACGAGCAGTACTTC
CASSGGQGHYEQYF
>.|TRBJ1-1|TRBV7-9
TGTGCCAGCAGCTTAATAGGGGGTTACATGAACACTGAAGCTTTCTTT
CASSLIGGYMNTEAFF
>TRBD1|TRBJ2-6|TRBV28
TGTGCCAGCAGTCCCCGCGGACAGGGGGCGAGTGGGGCCAACGTCCTGACTTTC
CASSPRGQGASGANVLTF
>.|TRBJ1-1|TRBV7-2
TGTGCCAGCAGCACAGGACAGTCCGGGTTAAACGCTTTCTTT
CASSTGQSGLNAFF